This is a list of T cell receptor beta chains from one sample in a study of blood T cells in healthy people across ages. Using its own MiXCR run on the 5' RACE reads, TCRdb lists one record per CDR3 protein. The sample holds some 890,000 distinct CDR3 sequences, about 27% seen once. Another study also made use of these data, one on T cells of mothers and their children.

The sample comprised blood. The receptors here all came from a woman aged 40 to 55 in good health. The CDR3 runs from the conserved cysteine through the conserved F or W. D genes are given only for firm matches. Size is omitted from some rows. Given values are once, few, many or a class for expanded clones.

>TRBV2|NA|NA|TRBJ1-1
TGTGCCAGCAGTGTCGTACGCCTTGGGGATGAAGCTTTCTTT
CASSVVRLGDEAFF
>TRBV7-8|few|NA|TRBJ2-1
TGTGCCAGCAGCCCCCATGGGCACAATGAGCAGTTCTTC
CASSPHGHNEQFF
>TRBV6-2/TRBV6-3|NA|NA|TRBJ2-2
TGTGCCAGCAGTTACAGAGTGGCTAGAACCGGGGAGCTGTTTTTT
CASSYRVARTGELFF
>TRBV7-2|NA|NA|TRBJ2-7
TGTGCCAGCAGCCGGCTAGGATTCTCCTACAATGAGCAGTACTTC
CASSRLGFSYNEQYF
>TRBV5-1|many|NA|TRBJ1-2
TGCGCCAGCAGCACCAGGGCCCACTATGGCTACACCTTC
CASSTRAHYGYTF
>TRBV18|NA|TRBD1|TRBJ2-7
TGTGCCTCCGCCTACAGGGGCGACATCTACGAGCAGTACTTC
CASAYRGDIYEQYF
>TRBV3-1|few|NA|TRBJ2-3
TGTGCCAGCAGCGACCGGGGGAACACAGATACGCAGTATTTT
CASSDRGNTDTQYF
>TRBV7-3|many|TRBD2|TRBJ2-1
TGTGCCAGCAGCCCGGTCGTTCGGGGGGGCCTCGATGAGCAGTTCTTC
CASSPVVRGGLDEQFF
>TRBV9|NA|NA|TRBJ2-1
TGTGCCAGCAGCCCCCGTCTCGAGGGCCCCTGGGATGAGCAGTTCTTC
CASSPRLEGPWDEQFF
>TRBV20-1|NA|NA|TRBJ1-2
TGCAGTACTAGCGCCGGGGGTAGCTATGGCTACACCTTC
CSTSAGGSYGYTF
>TRBV7-9|few|TRBD2|TRBJ2-4
TGTGCCAGCACCTTAGGGGGACTAGAGAACATTCAGTACTTC
CASTLGGLENIQYF
>TRBV20-1|many|TRBD1|TRBJ2-7
TGCAGTGCTAGATCCGCCGGGACAGAGGAGCCCTACGAGCAGTACTTC
CSARSAGTEEPYEQYF
>TRBV27|few|TRBD1|TRBJ2-7
TGTGCCAGCAGTCCCGGGACAGGGAGGGAGTACTTC
CASSPGTGREYF
>TRBV3-1|NA|NA|TRBJ1-4
TGTGCCAGCGGGAGGGCTGAAAAACGGTTTTTT
CASGRAEKRFF
>TRBV5-5|many|TRBD1|TRBJ1-2
TGTGCCAGCAGCTCGTGGACAGGGGGCAGAGGCTACACCTTC
CASSSWTGGRGYTF
>TRBV7-8|NA|NA|TRBJ1-2
TGTGCCAGCAGCTTAGCGAAGGGTGCGGGTGGCTACACCTTC
CASSLAKGAGGYTF
>TRBV5-1|many|NA|TRBJ2-1
TGCGCCAGCAGCCTCCAGGGCCCGCCCAACAATGAGCAGTTCTTC
CASSLQGPPNNEQFF
>TRBV7-8|NA|NA|TRBJ2-7
TGTGCCACTACGCCTCCGGCCCACTACGAGCAGTACTTC
CATTPPAHYEQYF
>TRBV20-1|few|NA|TRBJ1-5
TGCAGTGCTAGTTGGGGGCTCCTGGATCAGCCCCAGCATTTT
CSASWGLLDQPQHF
>TRBV29-1|many|TRBD2|TRBJ2-1
TGCAGCGTCTACTTAGCGGGGGGGCCCTCCTACAATGAGCAGTTCTTC
CSVYLAGGPSYNEQFF
>TRBV7-2|many|NA|TRBJ2-6
TGTGCCAGCAGCCGCAGGGGGGCCAACGTCCTGACTTTC
CASSRRGANVLTF
>TRBV7-2|few|TRBD1|TRBJ2-7
TGTGCCAGCAGATCCCCGGGACAGCGGTCCTACGAGCAGTACTTC
CASRSPGQRSYEQYF
>TRBV7-9|few|NA|TRBJ1-1
TGTGCCAGCAGCTTCAGTCTGGGGATAAGGGACACTGAAGCTTTCTTT
CASSFSLGIRDTEAFF
>TRBV20-1|NA|NA|TRBJ1-1
TGCAGTGCTAGAGATCCAGGCGGCCGACCACAAGCTTTCTTT
CSARDPGGRPQAFF
>TRBV28|many|TRBD2|TRBJ2-7
TGTGCCAGCAGCTCCTCTAGCGGGGGTAACTACGAGCAGTACTTC
CASSSSSGGNYEQYF
>TRBV6-5|NA|TRBD1|TRBJ1-2
TGTGCCAGCAGTTCACAGGGGGAGTTATACTATGGCTACACCTTC
CASSSQGELYYGYTF
>TRBV12-3/TRBV12-4|NA|NA|TRBJ1-4
TGTGCCAGCAGTACGACGATCTGGAGACTGTTTTTT
CASSTTIWRLFF
>TRBV28|NA|TRBD1|TRBJ2-5
TGTGCCAGCAGAGGCTCCGCGGGACAGGGACGGATAAGATCAGAGACCCAGTACTTC
CASRGSAGQGRIRSETQYF
>TRBV3-1|many|NA|TRBJ2-7
TGTGCCAGCGCGGTGACTGGATCCTACGAGCAGTACTTC
CASAVTGSYEQYF
>TRBV11-2|many|NA|TRBJ2-7
TGTGCCAGCAGCTTAAGTTTAGAGGGGAGCCACGAGCAGTACTTC
CASSLSLEGSHEQYF
>TRBV24-1|NA|TRBD1|TRBJ1-2
TGTGCCACCAGTGGGACAGGGGGAGATGGCTACACCTTC
CATSGTGGDGYTF
>TRBV7-9|NA|NA|TRBJ2-7
TGTGCCAGCAGCCCCCCTGGGGACCTCTACGAGCAGTACTTC
CASSPPGDLYEQYF
>TRBV28|many|TRBD2|TRBJ2-7
TGTGCCAGCAGTCCTCCGGTGTCTAGCGGGGGATACGAGCAGTACTTC
CASSPPVSSGGYEQYF
>TRBV19|many|TRBD1|TRBJ1-5
TGTGCCACTCCGGACAGGGGGCTTGTGGGCAATCAGCCCCAGCATTTT
CATPDRGLVGNQPQHF
>TRBV27|once|NA|TRBJ2-3
TGTGCCAGCAGCCTGGCTAGCGCCACAGATACGCAGTATTTT
CASSLASATDTQYF